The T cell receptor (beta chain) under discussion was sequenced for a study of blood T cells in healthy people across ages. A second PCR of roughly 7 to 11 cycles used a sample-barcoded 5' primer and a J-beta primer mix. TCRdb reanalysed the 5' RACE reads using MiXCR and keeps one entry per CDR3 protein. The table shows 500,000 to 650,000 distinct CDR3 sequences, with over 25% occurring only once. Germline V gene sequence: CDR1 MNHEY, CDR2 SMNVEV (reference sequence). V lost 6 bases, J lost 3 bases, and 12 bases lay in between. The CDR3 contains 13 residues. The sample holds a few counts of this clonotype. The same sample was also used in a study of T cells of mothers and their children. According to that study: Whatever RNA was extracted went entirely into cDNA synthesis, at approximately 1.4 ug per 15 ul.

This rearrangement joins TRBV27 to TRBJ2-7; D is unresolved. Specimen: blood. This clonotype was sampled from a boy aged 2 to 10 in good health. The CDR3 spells CASSGRPGYEQYF. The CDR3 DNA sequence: TGTGCCAGCAGCGGACGGCCCGGCTACGAGCAGTACTTC.